This TCR beta chain was captured in a study of shared clonotypes between healthy human individuals. Across the whole study: Used for every donor were three CD4 naive, three CD4 memory, two CD8 naive and one CD8 memory plate. Study-level results: How much donors shared clonotypes was expected to be affected by sequencing depth. Against clonotypes common to all four donors, non-shared ones had lower generation probabilities.

The CDR3 extends over 16 amino acids. From germline, CDR1 is LNHNV and CDR2 YYDKDF (reference sequence). V was clipped by 0 bases and J by 3 bases; unmatched bases: 1. Splitting of each subset's genomic DNA was done evenly across several immunoSEQ plates. Produced via immunoSEQ multiplex PCR; TCRdb's table is partial and in-frame only. The table lists some 630,000 clones, 72% of them singletons. A word on this clone: Its specificity is unknown.

The chain has TRBV15 and TRBJ2-7; TRBD2 matches at 14 bases. This TCR came from a woman in her 30s in good health. Material for sequencing was memory CD4+ T cells sorted from blood. Subset: CD45RA-negative fraction. CDR3 DNA sequence: TGTGCCACCAGCAGAGATGGGACTAGCGGGAGCTACGAGCAGTACTTC. Translating gives CATSRDGTSGSYEQYF.